Below are 3 T cell receptor beta chains sequenced from a single sample in a study of blood T cell repertoires in COVID-19. Libraries were prepared by immunoSEQ multiplex PCR; TCRdb keeps only in-frame clonotypes and omits some of them. In the table there are tens of thousands of clones, approximately 89% of which are singletons. Source material: peripheral blood. These receptors all stem from a woman in her seventies with acute or convalescent COVID-19.

The V call is TRBV30, the J call TRBJ2-7; 12 nucleotides line up with TRBD1. Per germline, CDR1 GTSNPN and CDR2 SVGIG (reference sequence). CDR3 length equals 17 residues. Trimming took 1 base from V and 9 from J; bases not matched to a gene: 16. The CDR3 DNA reads as TGTGCCTGGAGTGGAAAATTTCCCGGGACAGGGGGCGGAAGGCAGTACTTC. It codes for CAWSGKFPGTGGGRQYF. Combining the CDR3 with reference TRBV30 and TRBJ2-7 gives the whole variable domain SQTIHQWPATLVQPVGSPLSLECTVEGTSNPNLYWYRQAAGRGLQLLFYSVGIGQISSEVPQNLSASRPQDRQFILSSKKLLLSDSGFYLCAWSGKFPGTGGGRQYFGPGTRLTVT.

This clone was counted once. V is TRBV19 and J is TRBJ2-1; D is ambiguous. Looked up from germline, CDR1 is LNHDA and CDR2 is SQIVND (reference sequence). The CDR3 covers 16 residues. The V and J ends lost 7 bases and 0 bases respectively, with 16 bases between them. CDR3 bases: TGTGCCAGTAAAGGCGCGGCCATGGGCTCCTACAATGAGCAGTTCTTC. As protein: CASKGAAMGSYNEQFF.

The genes are TRBV25-1 and TRBJ2-5, with D possibly TRBD1 on 6 matching bases. The V and J ends lost 9 bases and 5 bases respectively, with 19 bases between them. This CDR3 spans 14 amino acids. The germline CDR1 and CDR2 sequences are MGHDK and SYGVNS. CDR3 sequence reads: CASRGHPLRETQYF. The CDR3 DNA reads as TGTGCCAGTCGGGGACATCCCCTTAGGGAGACCCAGTACTTC.